This T cell receptor (beta chain) appears in the sequencing data of a study of CD8 T cells in Susac syndrome (dated by TCRdb to 2018 to 2020). Describing the broader study: Repertoire sequencing was used to test whether CD8+ T cell activation and differentiation in Susac syndrome was antigen driven.

What the authors observed across the whole study: The number of individuals in the TCR sequencing and HLA analysis was acknowledged as relatively small.

CDR1 and CDR2 are read off the germline V gene as SNHLY and FYNNEI. Counted from cysteine to phenylalanine, this CDR3 has 13 amino acids. Only the CDR3 portion is preserved as DNA: 39 bases, with reading frame beginning at the first base. Trimming accounts for 7 bases at V and 9 bases at J, while the number of junction bases matched to no gene is 6. On this clonotype: Its target antigen remains unknown. One base away there is no much larger clone; base qualities are not given.

Peripheral blood CD8+ and CD4+ T cells from healthy donors, Susac syndrome patients and multiple sclerosis patients were profiled by high-throughput TCR beta sequencing. Multiple sclerosis controls were treatment-naive patients with stable or active relapsing-remitting disease fulfilling revised McDonald criteria. Bulk CD8+ and CD4+ T cells were purified by magnetic negative isolation, whereas CD8+ TEMRA cells were enriched by FACS. Blood was collected in EDTA tubes and processed within 24 hours, with PBMCs isolated through density gradient centrifugation. PBMCs intended for TCR sequencing were cryopreserved in liquid nitrogen and thawed later in a water bath at 37 degrees C. The sorted or isolated CD4+, CD8+ and CD8+ TEMRA cells had a purity of 90% or higher. RNA was extracted with the RNeasy kit and about 0.5 to 1 ug was reverse transcribed using random hexamers. The immunoSEQ multiplex PCR assay, which covers 54 Vbeta and 13 Jbeta segments, was used to amplify TCR beta CDR3 regions. PCR amplification bias was corrected using a synthetic template baseline for primer optimization and computational correction. Regarding the original processing steps: Only productive sequences were kept, with reads annotated to V, D and J genes according to IMGT and analyzed in immunoSEQ Analyzer. Clonality was calculated as one minus the Shannon entropy normalized by log2 of the number of productive unique sequences. Public and private clones were assessed among the 100 most prevalent clones of each patient and control. A clone was defined as Susac-specific if it was absent from the healthy and MS cohorts, from 950 to 1,300 published viral clones and from other ImmuneACCESS disease sequences. The public reads were reprocessed in TCRdb via fastp at Q25 and MiXCR, keeping in-frame beta chains. Each CDR3 protein appears once, grouped with its most common genes and DNA. The V and J calls and clone size are TCRdb's, not the authors'. For this sample there are approximately 160,000 distinct CDR3 sequences; about 94% appear just once. Clones ranked in the top ten supply 0.09% to 0.1% of the sample.

This receptor was obtained from a human donor with multiple sclerosis. Recombination connected TRBV2 to TRBJ2-4, with 10 central nucleotides matching TRBD1. The material sequenced was CD4+ T cells from PBMCs. The base sequence is TGTGCCAGCACCCTGGACAGGGGGGGCATTCAGTACTTC. Translated, it gives CASTLDRGGIQYF.